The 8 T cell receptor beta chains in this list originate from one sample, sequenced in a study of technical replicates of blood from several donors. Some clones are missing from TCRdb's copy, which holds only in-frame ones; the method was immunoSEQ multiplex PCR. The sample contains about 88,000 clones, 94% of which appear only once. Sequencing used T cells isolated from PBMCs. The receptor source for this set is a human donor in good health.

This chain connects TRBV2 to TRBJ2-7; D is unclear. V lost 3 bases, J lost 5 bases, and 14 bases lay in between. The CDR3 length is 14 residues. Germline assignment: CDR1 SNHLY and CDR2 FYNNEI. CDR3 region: CASSDITTINEQYF. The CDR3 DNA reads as TGTGCCAGCAGTGACATCACTACGATAAACGAGCAGTACTTC.

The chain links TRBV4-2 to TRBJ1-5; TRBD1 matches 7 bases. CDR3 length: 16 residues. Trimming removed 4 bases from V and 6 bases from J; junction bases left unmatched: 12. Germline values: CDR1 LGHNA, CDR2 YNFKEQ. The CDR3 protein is CASSLRDRDPGQPQHF. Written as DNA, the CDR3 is TGTGCCAGCAGCCTTCGAGACAGGGACCCGGGTCAGCCCCAGCATTTT.

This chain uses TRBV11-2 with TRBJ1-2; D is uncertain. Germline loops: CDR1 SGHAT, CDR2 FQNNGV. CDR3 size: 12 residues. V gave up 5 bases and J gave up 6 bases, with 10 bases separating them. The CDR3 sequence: CASSDDTHGYTF. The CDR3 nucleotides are TGTGCCAGCAGCGATGACACCCATGGCTACACCTTC.

The CDR3 loop is CASSSPMIAEAFF. In DNA form, the CDR3 reads TGTGCCAGCAGCTCCCCTATGATCGCTGAAGCTTTCTTT. This sequence joins TRBV27 and TRBJ1-1; D not resolved. Germline CDR1 MNHEY, CDR2 SMNVEV (reference sequence). V lost 6 bases, J lost 6 bases, and 14 bases lay in between. The length of the CDR3 is 13 residues.

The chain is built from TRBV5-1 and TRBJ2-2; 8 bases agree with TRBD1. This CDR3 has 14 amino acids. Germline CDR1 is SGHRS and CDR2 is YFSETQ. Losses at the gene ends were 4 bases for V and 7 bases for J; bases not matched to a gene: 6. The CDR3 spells CASSADRAGGELFF. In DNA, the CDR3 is TGCGCCAGCAGCGCGGACAGGGCAGGCGGGGAGCTGTTTTTT.

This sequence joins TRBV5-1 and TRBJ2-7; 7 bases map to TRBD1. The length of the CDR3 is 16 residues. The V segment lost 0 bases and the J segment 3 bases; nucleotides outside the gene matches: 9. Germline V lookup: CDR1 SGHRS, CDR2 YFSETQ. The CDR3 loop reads CASSLESGTAYYEQYF. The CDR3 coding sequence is TGCGCCAGCAGCTTGGAATCGGGGACAGCCTACTACGAGCAGTACTTC.

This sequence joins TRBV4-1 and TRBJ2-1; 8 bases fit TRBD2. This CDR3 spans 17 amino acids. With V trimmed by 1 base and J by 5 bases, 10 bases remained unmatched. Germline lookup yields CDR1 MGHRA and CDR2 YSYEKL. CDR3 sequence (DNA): TGCGCCAGCAGCCAAGTTTTGGCACTAGCGGTTAACAATGAGCAGTTCTTC. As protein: CASSQVLALAVNNEQFF.

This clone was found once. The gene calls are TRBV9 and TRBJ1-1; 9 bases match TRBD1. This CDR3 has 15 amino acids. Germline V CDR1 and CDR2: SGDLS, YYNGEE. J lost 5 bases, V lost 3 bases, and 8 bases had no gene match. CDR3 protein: CASSGTGQGRTEAFF. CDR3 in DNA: TGTGCCAGCAGCGGCACTGGACAGGGGAGGACTGAAGCTTTCTTT.